This T cell receptor beta chain was sequenced in a study of blood T cell repertoires in COVID-19. Study background: COVID-19 samples collected from the United States, Italy and Spain covered acute and convalescent phases.

CDR1 is LGHDT and CDR2 is YNNKEL in the germline V gene (reference sequence). CDR3 length: 15 residues. V gave up 0 bases and J gave up 7 bases; unmatched junction bases: 5. In the authors' methods: Reference gene primer amplification yielded estimated nucleated cell counts. TCRdb keeps only in-frame clones here, not all; method: immunoSEQ multiplex PCR. That table is the source of V, J and clone size, and D and trimming were worked out from the DNA. The data hold about 120,000 clones, with approximately 90% observed a single time. This chain uses TRBV3-1 (or the pseudogene TRBV3-2) with TRBJ1-5; 8 bases match TRBD1. The receptor was isolated from a man aged 40-49 years with acute or convalescent COVID-19. Sequencing was done on a sample of peripheral blood. This CDR3 is CASSQEAGGGQPQHF. CDR3 DNA: TGTGCCAGCAGCCAAGAGGCAGGGGGCGGGCAGCCCCAGCATTTT.